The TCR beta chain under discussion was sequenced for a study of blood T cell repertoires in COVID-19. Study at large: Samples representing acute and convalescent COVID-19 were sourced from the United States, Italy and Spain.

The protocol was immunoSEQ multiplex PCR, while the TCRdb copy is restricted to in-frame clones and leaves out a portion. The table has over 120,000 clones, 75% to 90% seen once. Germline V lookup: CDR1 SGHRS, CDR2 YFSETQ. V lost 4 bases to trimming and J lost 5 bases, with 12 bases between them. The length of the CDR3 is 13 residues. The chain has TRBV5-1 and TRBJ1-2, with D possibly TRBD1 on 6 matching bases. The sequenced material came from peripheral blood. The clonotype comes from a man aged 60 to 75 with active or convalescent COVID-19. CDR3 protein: CASSPEGGYGYTF. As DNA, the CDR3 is TGCGCCAGCAGCCCGGAAGGGGGTTATGGCTACACCTTC.